This TCR beta chain was retrieved from a study of vaccination and CD4 T cells after COVID-19. Sample treatment: roughly 10-day PBMC culture with coronavirus spike peptide pools or control peptides (ViraFEST assay). Peptide pool stimulation in ViraFEST expanded antigen-specific T cells, whose TCRs were then sequenced. Sequencing of DNA taken from cultured CD4+ T cells relied on the Oncomine TCR Beta short-read assay. Each CDR3 protein gets one entry after TCRdb re-called the PCR reads with MiXCR. Altogether 11,000 to 15,000 distinct CDR3 sequences are present, over 20% being singletons, with the ten largest covering 13% to 15%. Only a few counts were recorded for this clonotype. The antigen is undetermined. Source material: cultured CD4+ T cells from blood. This receptor was taken from a human donor with COVID-19.

CDR3 coding DNA: TGTGCCAGCATCAGGGGGACAGGGGAGGCCTTCCTCCACTTT. Protein sequence: CASIRGTGEAFLHF. The V call is TRBV6-1, the J call TRBJ1-6, with 10 bases that match TRBD1. The CDR3 contains 14 residues. Germline V lookup: CDR1 MNHNS, CDR2 SASEGT. The J segment lost 15 bases and the V segment lost 7 bases, leaving 12 bases of the junction unmatched.